One sample yielded the 19 T cell receptor beta chains listed below, sequenced in a study of T cell clones after liver transplantation. Clones were sequenced by immunoSEQ multiplex PCR, and TCRdb holds only the in-frame ones, with some missing. This sample carries roughly 97,000 clones, approximately 78% of them seen once, and the ten largest clones take over 0.9%. The specimen comprised CD4+ T cells from blood, sampled before liver transplant. These TCRs come from a human donor who received a liver transplant.

The chain couples TRBV7-2 to TRBJ1-5, with TRBD1 matching 7 bases. CDR1 and CDR2 (germline): SGHTA, FQGNSA. The CDR3 totals 15 residues. The trim removed 5 bases at V and 7 bases at J, leaving 11 bases unmatched. Written as DNA, the CDR3 is TGTGCCAGCAGCATACAGGGGTCGGGCTCCCAGCCCCAGCATTTT. Protein product: CASSIQGSGSQPQHF.

The CDR3 DNA sequence: TGTGCCAGCAGTTCCTCAGGGGAGGGGGGTCAGCCCCAGCATTTT. It codes for CASSSSGEGGQPQHF. The V gene is TRBV28, the J gene TRBJ1-5, with a tentative D call TRBD1 (6 bases). The germline gives CDR1 MDHEN, CDR2 SYDVKM. V was trimmed by 4 bases and J by 6 bases, leaving 16 bases between them. This CDR3 is built from 15 residues.

The chain joins TRBV7-8 to TRBJ1-3; the match to TRBD1 covers 8 bases. The CDR3 is 19 residues long. V was pared by 0 bases and J by 0 bases, with 10 bases of the junction left unmatched. The germline V gene has CDR1 SGHVS and CDR2 FQNEAQ. The CDR3 coding sequence is TGTGCCAGCAGCTTAGCCCGACAGGGGAAGTTGGGCTCTGGAAACACCATATATTTT. It specifies CASSLARQGKLGSGNTIYF.

The chain links TRBV11-2 to TRBJ1-1; a weak D match, TRBD1 (6 bases). Germline assignment: CDR1 SGHAT and CDR2 FQNNGV. The ends were cut back, 5 bases at V and 7 bases at J, with 11 bases in the middle. The CDR3 has 12 residues. The CDR3 bases are TGTGCCAGCAGCACCTACAGGGTTGAAGCTTTCTTT. Translated, it gives CASSTYRVEAFF.

With regard to this clone: Other DNA variants within this sample encode the same CDR3. The chain carries TRBV28 and TRBJ2-1, with 9 nucleotides matching TRBD2. CDR3 length equals 15 residues. V was clipped by 5 bases and J by 4 bases; unmatched bases: 6. From germline, CDR1 is MDHEN and CDR2 SYDVKM. The CDR3 sequence: CASSPPSGTYNEQFF. DNA of the CDR3: TGTGCCAGCAGTCCACCTAGCGGGACTTACAATGAGCAGTTCTTC.

The chain recombines TRBV7-2 with TRBJ1-2, with TRBD1 as a possible D gene (6 bases). V was trimmed by 5 bases and J by 6 bases, leaving 16 bases between them. Germline V gives CDR1 SGHTA, CDR2 FQGNSA. The CDR3 has 14 residues. In nucleotides, the CDR3 is TGTGCCAGCAGCCCCGGCCTGGGACAACATGGCTACACCTTC. This gives the protein CASSPGLGQHGYTF. The full variable domain, with the rest looked up from reference TRBV7-2 and TRBJ1-2, is GAGVSQSPSNKVTEKGKDVELRCDPISGHTALYWYRQSLGQGLEFLIYFQGNSAPDKSGLPSDRFSAERTGGSVSTLTIQRTQQEDSAVYLCASSPGLGQHGYTFGSGTRLTVV.

This chain uses TRBV9 with TRBJ1-3; 7 bases agree with TRBD1. The junction had 4 bases not matched to a gene; V was cut back by 3 bases and J by 4 bases. Germline loops: CDR1 SGDLS, CDR2 YYNGEE. The CDR3 loop spans 14 amino acids. The CDR3 is CASSAGTAGNTIYF. The CDR3 nucleotides read TGTGCCAGCAGCGCCGGGACAGCGGGAAACACCATATATTTT.

The chain couples TRBV27 to TRBJ2-2; 10 bases align to TRBD1. Per the germline V gene, CDR1 is MNHEY and CDR2 is SMNVEV (reference sequence). This CDR3 contains 15 residues. Trimming removed 5 bases from V and 7 bases from J; junction bases left unmatched: 7. The CDR3 protein is CASSTRQGAVGELFF. CDR3 sequence (DNA): TGTGCCAGCAGTACACGACAGGGGGCGGTCGGGGAGCTGTTTTTT.

The chain combines TRBV5-5 with TRBJ2-6; D is undetermined. V lost 4 bases to trimming and J lost 0 bases, with 5 bases between them. Germline CDR1 and CDR2: SGHKS and YYEKEE (reference sequence). There are 14 residues in the CDR3. This chain's CDR3 is CASSLSSGANVLTF. The CDR3 nucleotides read TGTGCCAGCAGCCTGAGCTCTGGGGCCAACGTCCTGACTTTC.

This clone has a single count. The CDR3 DNA reads TGCGCCAGCAGTGGTGGAGGGGGGACTTCCTACGAGCAGTACTTC. Amino acids: CASSGGGGTSYEQYF. This chain connects TRBV5-1 to TRBJ2-7, with D perhaps assigned TRBD1 or TRBD2 (6 bases each). Deletions cut 5 bases from V and 1 base from J, with 16 bases between. CDR1 is SGHRS and CDR2 is YFSETQ in the germline V gene. CDR3 size: 15 residues.

This clone was seen more than once but under ten times. The rearrangement joins TRBV18 to TRBJ1-1, with a possible D match to TRBD1 (5 bases). The length of the CDR3 is 16 residues. Germline assignment: CDR1 KGHSH and CDR2 LQKENI. V dropped 3 bases and J dropped 0 bases, with 14 bases sitting between them. CDR3 nucleotide sequence: TGTGCCAGCTCACCCCGCCTCGGGACGGTGAACACTGAAGCTTTCTTT. Its translation: CASSPRLGTVNTEAFF.

About this clone: The same CDR3 also results from other DNA sequences found in this sample. The chain employs TRBV5-6 and TRBJ1-1; D not certain. The CDR3 is made up of 13 amino acids. Trimming stripped 0 bases from V and 0 bases from J, with 3 bases between. Germline values: CDR1 SGHDT, CDR2 YYEEEE. This CDR3 reads CASSLGLNTEAFF. In DNA, the CDR3 is TGTGCCAGCAGCTTGGGGTTGAACACTGAAGCTTTCTTT.

The chain joins TRBV29-1 to TRBJ1-2; D is uncertain. The V end lost 1 base, the J end lost 1 base, and 16 bases lay between the germline ends. CDR1 and CDR2 from the germline V gene are SQVTM and ANQGSEA. The CDR3 is 16 residues long. CDR3 region: CSVEGGTFGSNYGYTF. The CDR3 DNA follows: TGCAGCGTTGAAGGAGGAACTTTTGGAAGTAACTATGGCTACACCTTC.

The chain carries TRBV7-3 and TRBJ2-3; maybe TRBD1 (5 bases). Deletions cut 1 base from V and 4 bases from J, with 18 bases between. CDR1 is SGHTA and CDR2 is FQGTGA in the germline V gene. The CDR3 is 17 residues long. The CDR3 nucleotides read TGTGCCAGCAGCTTAAGACAGACCCCCCTATTCGCAGATACGCAGTATTTT. This gives the protein CASSLRQTPLFADTQYF.

This chain connects TRBV7-8 to TRBJ2-5, with D perhaps TRBD2 (7 bases). The CDR3 length is 15 residues. V dropped 5 bases and J dropped 5 bases, with 18 bases sitting between them. Germline V CDR1 and CDR2: SGHVS, FQNEAQ. CDR3 residues: CASSERSGEGETQYF. The CDR3, as DNA: TGTGCCAGCAGCGAACGTTCAGGGGAGGGTGAGACCCAGTACTTC.

This sequence joins TRBV6-1 and TRBJ2-3, with D possibly called TRBD1 or TRBD2 (5 bases each). Germline CDR1 MNHNS, CDR2 SASEGT. V lost 5 bases and J 0 bases, leaving 12 bases between the germline ends. CDR3 length: 15 amino acids. The CDR3 here is CASSSGTQSTDTQYF. CDR3 nucleotides: TGTGCCAGCAGTTCTGGGACCCAAAGCACAGATACGCAGTATTTT.

This sequence joins TRBV5-1 and TRBJ2-3; 7 bases agree with TRBD2. In germline, CDR1 is SGHRS, CDR2 YFSETQ. V was pared by 0 bases and J by 0 bases, with 7 bases of the junction left unmatched. The length of the CDR3 is 17 residues. The CDR3, as DNA: TGCGCCAGCAGCTTGGGACTAGCTTCCTCTAGCACAGATACGCAGTATTTT. Translated, it gives CASSLGLASSSTDTQYF.

This chain joins TRBV5-1 and TRBJ2-3, with 10 bases fitting TRBD2. The CDR3 extends over 16 amino acids. Germline V gives CDR1 SGHRS, CDR2 YFSETQ. V lost 4 bases to trimming and J lost 1 base; unmatched junction nucleotides: 6. In DNA, the CDR3 is TGCGCCAGCAGCCTGGCTAGCGGGGGCCGCACAGATACGCAGTATTTT. Its translation is CASSLASGGRTDTQYF. Complete variable domain (other parts from reference TRBV5-1 and TRBJ2-3): KAGVTQTPRYLIKTRGQQVTLSCSPISGHRSVSWYQQTPGQGLQFLFEYFSETQRNKGNFPGRFSGRQFSNSRSEMNVSTLELGDSALYLCASSLASGGRTDTQYFGPGTRLTVL.

CDR3 region: CASRAGGQETQYF. CDR3 sequence (DNA): TGTGCCAGCAGGGCGGGGGGGCAGGAGACCCAGTACTTC. The chain carries TRBV5-4 and TRBJ2-5; TRBD2 matches 9 bases. V dropped 5 bases and J dropped 5; count of bases not matched to a gene: 4. Germline-derived CDR1 and CDR2 are SGHNT and YYREEE (reference sequence). The CDR3 totals 13 residues.